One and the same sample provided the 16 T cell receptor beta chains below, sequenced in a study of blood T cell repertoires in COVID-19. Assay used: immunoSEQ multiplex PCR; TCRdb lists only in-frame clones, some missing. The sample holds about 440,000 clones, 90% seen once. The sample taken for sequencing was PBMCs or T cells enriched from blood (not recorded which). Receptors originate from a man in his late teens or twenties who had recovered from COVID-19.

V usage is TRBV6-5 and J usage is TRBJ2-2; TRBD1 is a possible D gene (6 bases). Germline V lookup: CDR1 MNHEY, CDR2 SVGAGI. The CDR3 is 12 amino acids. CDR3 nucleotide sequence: TGTGTGTGCAGGGGTAACACCGGGGAGCTGTTTTTT. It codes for CVCRGNTGELFF.

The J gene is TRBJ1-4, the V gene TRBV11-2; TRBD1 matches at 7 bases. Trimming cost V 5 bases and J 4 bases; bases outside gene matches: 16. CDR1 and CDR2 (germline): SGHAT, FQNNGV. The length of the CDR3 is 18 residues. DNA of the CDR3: TGTGCCAGCAGCCCCGGTGGGCAGGGGGTGGGTTTTAATGAAAAACTGTTTTTT. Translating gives CASSPGGQGVGFNEKLFF.

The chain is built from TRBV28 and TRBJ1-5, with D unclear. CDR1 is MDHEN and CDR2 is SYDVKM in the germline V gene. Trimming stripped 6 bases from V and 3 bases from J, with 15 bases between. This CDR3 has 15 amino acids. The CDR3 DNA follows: TGTGCCAGCAGCCGGGAGCCCGCTGACAATCAGCCCCAGCATTTT. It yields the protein CASSREPADNQPQHF.

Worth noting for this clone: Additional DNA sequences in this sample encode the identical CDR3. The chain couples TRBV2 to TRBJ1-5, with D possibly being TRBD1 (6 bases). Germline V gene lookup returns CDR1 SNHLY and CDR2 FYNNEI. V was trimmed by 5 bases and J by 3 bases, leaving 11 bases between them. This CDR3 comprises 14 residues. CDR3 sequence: CASSPGQNNQPQHF. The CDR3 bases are TGTGCCAGCAGTCCCGGACAGAACAATCAGCCCCAGCATTTT. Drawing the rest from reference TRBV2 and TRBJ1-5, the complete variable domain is EPEVTQTPSHQVTQMGQEVILRCVPISNHLYFYWYRQILGQKVEFLVSFYNNEISEKSEIFDDQFSVERPDGSNFTLKIRSTKLEDSAMYFCASSPGQNNQPQHFGDGTRLSIL.

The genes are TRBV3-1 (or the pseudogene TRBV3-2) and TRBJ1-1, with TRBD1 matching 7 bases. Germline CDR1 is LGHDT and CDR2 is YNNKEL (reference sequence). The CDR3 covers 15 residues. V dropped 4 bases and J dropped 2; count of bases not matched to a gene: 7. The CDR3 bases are TGTGCCAGCAGCCTCGGGACAGCTCTAAACACTGAAGCTTTCTTT. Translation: CASSLGTALNTEAFF.

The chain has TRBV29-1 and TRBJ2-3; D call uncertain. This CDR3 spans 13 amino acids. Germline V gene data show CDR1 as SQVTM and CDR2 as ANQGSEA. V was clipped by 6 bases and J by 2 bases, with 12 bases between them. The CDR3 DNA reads TGCAGCGTGTTTCTAGGTTTCACAGATACGCAGTATTTT. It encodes CSVFLGFTDTQYF.

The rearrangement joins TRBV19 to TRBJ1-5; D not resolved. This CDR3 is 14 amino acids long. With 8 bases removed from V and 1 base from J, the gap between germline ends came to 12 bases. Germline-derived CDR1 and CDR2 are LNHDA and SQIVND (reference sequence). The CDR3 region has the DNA TGTGCCAGTTCGAATGACGGGAGCAATCAGCCCCAGCATTTT. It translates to CASSNDGSNQPQHF. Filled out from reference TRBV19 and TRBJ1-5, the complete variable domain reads DGGITQSPKYLFRKEGQNVTLSCEQNLNHDAMYWYRQDPGQGLRLIYYSQIVNDFQKGDIAEGYSVSREKKESFPLTVTSAQKNPTAFYLCASSNDGSNQPQHFGDGTRLSIL.

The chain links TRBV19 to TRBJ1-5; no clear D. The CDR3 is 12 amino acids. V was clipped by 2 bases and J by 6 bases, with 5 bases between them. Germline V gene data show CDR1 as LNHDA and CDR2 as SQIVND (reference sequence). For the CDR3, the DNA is TGTGCCAGTAGTATATTGAGTCAGCCCCAGCATTTT. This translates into CASSILSQPQHF.

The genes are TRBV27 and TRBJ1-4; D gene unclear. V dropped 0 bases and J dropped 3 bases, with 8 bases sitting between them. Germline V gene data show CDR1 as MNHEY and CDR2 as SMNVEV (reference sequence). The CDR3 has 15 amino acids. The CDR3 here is CASSLSIRANEKLFF. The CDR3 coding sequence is TGTGCCAGCAGTTTATCGATTCGCGCTAATGAAAAACTGTTTTTT.

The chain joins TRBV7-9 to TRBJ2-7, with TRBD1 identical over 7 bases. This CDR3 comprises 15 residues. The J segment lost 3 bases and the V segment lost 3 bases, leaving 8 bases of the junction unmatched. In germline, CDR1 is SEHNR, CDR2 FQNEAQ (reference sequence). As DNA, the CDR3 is TGTGCCAGCAGCTTCGATCGGGACAGCTTCTACGAGCAGTACTTC. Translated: CASSFDRDSFYEQYF.

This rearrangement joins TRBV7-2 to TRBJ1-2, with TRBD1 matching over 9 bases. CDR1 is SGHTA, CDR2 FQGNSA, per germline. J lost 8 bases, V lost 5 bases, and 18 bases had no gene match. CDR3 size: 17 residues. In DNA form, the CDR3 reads TGTGCCAGCAGCACACTGGGGACAGGGATCGGATCTGCGGGCTACACCTTC. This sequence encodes CASSTLGTGIGSAGYTF.

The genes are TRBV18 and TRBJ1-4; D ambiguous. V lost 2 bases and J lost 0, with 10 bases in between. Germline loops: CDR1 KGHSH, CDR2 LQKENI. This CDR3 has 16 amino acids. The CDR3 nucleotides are TGTGCCAGCTCACCAATTTCAGGTTCAACTAATGAAAAACTGTTTTTT. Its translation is CASSPISGSTNEKLFF.

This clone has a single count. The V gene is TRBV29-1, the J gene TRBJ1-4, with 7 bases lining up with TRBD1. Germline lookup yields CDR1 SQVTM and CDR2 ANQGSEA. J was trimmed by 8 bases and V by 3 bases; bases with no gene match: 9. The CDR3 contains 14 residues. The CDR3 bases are TGCAGCGTTGAGGTCGACAGGGTGGGCGAAAAACTGTTTTTT. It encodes CSVEVDRVGEKLFF. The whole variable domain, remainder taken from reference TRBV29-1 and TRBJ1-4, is SAVISQKPSRDICQRGTSLTIQCQVDSQVTMMFWYRQQPGQSLTLIATANQGSEATYESGFVIDKFPISRPNLTFSTLTVSNMSPEDSSIYLCSVEVDRVGEKLFFGSGTQLSVL.

CDR3 bases: TGTGCCAGCAGTGCTTCGGGGGGGAACACTGAAGCTTTCTTT. Translating it yields CASSASGGNTEAFF. This sequence joins TRBV27 and TRBJ1-1, with D perhaps matching TRBD1 (5 bases). The CDR3 totals 14 residues. The germline gives CDR1 MNHEY, CDR2 SMNVEV (reference sequence). The ends were cut back, 5 bases at V and 1 base at J, with 11 bases in the middle.

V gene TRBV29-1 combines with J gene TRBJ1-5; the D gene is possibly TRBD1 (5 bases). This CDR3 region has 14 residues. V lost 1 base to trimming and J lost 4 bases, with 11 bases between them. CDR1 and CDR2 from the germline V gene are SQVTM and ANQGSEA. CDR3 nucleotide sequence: TGCAGCGTTGAAGTAGGTGGGGGGAATCAGCCCCAGCATTTT. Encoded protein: CSVEVGGGNQPQHF.

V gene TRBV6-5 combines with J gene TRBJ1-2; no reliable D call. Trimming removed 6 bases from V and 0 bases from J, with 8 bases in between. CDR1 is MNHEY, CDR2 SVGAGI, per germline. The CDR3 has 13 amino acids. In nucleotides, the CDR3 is TGTGCCAGCAGAAGAACAGCTAACTATGGCTACACCTTC. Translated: CASRRTANYGYTF.